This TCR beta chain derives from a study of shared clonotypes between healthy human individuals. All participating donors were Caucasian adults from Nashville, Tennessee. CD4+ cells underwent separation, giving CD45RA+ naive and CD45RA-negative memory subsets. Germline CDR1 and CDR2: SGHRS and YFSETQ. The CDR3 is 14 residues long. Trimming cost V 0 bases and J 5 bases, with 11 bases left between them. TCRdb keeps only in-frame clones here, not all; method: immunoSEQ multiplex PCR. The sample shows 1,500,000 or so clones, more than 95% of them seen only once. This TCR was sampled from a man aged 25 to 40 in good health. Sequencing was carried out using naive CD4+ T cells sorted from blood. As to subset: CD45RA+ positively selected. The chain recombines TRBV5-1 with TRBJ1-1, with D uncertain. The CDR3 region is CASSLGHAATEAFF. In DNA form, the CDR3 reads TGCGCCAGCAGCTTGGGACACGCCGCGACTGAAGCTTTCTTT.